Shown below are 8 T cell receptor beta chains from a single sample sequenced in a study of response to subunit inactivated influenza vaccine. A single record per CDR3 protein comes from TCRdb applying MiXCR to the RT-PCR reads. The profile covers approximately 500,000 distinct CDR3 sequences, with around 25% appearing a single time and under 3.5% taken by the ten largest. These sequences were also reported in another study, on T cells expressing NK-cell markers. That publication notes: What made the TCR beta cDNA was 5'RACE template switching with UMIs.

The input for sequencing was CD4+ T cells sorted from PBMCs, taken 11 to 12 days after vaccination. Receptor source: a man aged 45 to 65 who received an inactivated influenza vaccine.

Ten or more counts support this clonotype. The genes are TRBV29-1 and TRBJ2-2; TRBD2 matches 7 bases. V lost 7 bases to trimming and J lost 0 bases; unmatched junction nucleotides: 5. The CDR3 is 14 amino acids. CDR1 and CDR2 (germline): SQVTM, ANQGSEA. Written as DNA, the CDR3 is TGCAGCGCAGAGCGGGACTCGAACACCGGGGAGCTGTTTTTT. This codes for CSAERDSNTGELFF.

There are a few counts of this clonotype. The rearrangement links TRBV7-2 to TRBJ2-3, with 9 bases aligning to TRBD2. The V and J ends lost 5 bases and 0 bases, in that order; junction bases with no gene match: 15. The CDR3 consists of 19 residues. Per germline, CDR1 SGHTA and CDR2 FQGNSA. The CDR3 DNA reads TGTGCCAGCAGCCTTACCGCTGGGACTAGCCCGCTTAGCACAGATACGCAGTATTTT. Its protein is CASSLTAGTSPLSTDTQYF.

This chain uses TRBV4-3 with TRBJ2-1; the D gene is possibly TRBD2 (5 bases). There are 16 residues in the CDR3. V was shortened by 0 bases and J by 2 bases, with 11 bases between the two germline ends. Germline loops: CDR1 LGHNA, CDR2 YSLEER. CDR3 bases: TGCGCCAGCAGCCAAGATGTCGCGGGCCCCTACAATGAGCAGTTCTTC. Its translation is CASSQDVAGPYNEQFF.

This clonotype turned up a few times. The J gene is TRBJ2-5, the V gene TRBV29-1; possibly TRBD1 or TRBD2 for D (5 bases each). The germline CDR1 and CDR2 sequences are SQVTM and ANQGSEA. V shed 4 bases and J shed 9 bases, with 9 bases lying between them. The CDR3 length is 10 residues. This CDR3 reads CSVGDQAQYF. The CDR3 bases are TGCAGCGTTGGGGACCAGGCCCAGTACTTC.

V usage is TRBV6-1 and J usage is TRBJ2-1, with D tentatively TRBD1 (6 bases). With 3 bases removed from V and 6 bases from J, the gap between germline ends came to 15 bases. The CDR3 has 15 amino acids. Germline V gene sequence: CDR1 MNHNS, CDR2 SASEGT. Here the CDR3 DNA reads TGTGCCAGCAGTGAGCTTCCTGGACAGACCAATGAGCAGTTCTTC. This gives the protein CASSELPGQTNEQFF.

This clonotype appeared a few times. This sequence joins TRBV12-3 or TRBV12-4 and TRBJ1-5, with D unresolved. The CDR3 is 12 residues long. V was shortened by 1 base and J by 9 bases, with 7 bases between the two germline ends. DNA of the CDR3: TGTGCCAGCAGTTTAGGGTTACGGCCCCAGCATTTT. It specifies CASSLGLRPQHF.

This clonotype came up a few times. The gene calls are TRBV14 and TRBJ2-2; TRBD1 agrees at 8 bases. The CDR3 sequence is 17 residues long. The ends lost 4 bases at V and 6 bases at J; junction bases unmatched: 13. Germline CDR1 and CDR2: SGHDN and FVKESK. CDR3 sequence (DNA): TGTGCCAGCAGCCTTATTAAGGGCGACAGGGGATCCGGGGAGCTGTTTTTT. It codes for CASSLIKGDRGSGELFF.

In its sample, this clonotype was seen many times. The V and J genes are TRBV20-1 and TRBJ2-1; the D gene is possibly TRBD1 (5 bases). The length of the CDR3 is 16 residues. The germline gives CDR1 DFQATT, CDR2 SNEGSKA (reference sequence). V dropped 1 base and J dropped 6 bases, with 19 bases sitting between them. The CDR3 DNA reads TGCAGTGCTAGAGGGACAAAGAGAAGGAGTTTCAATGAGCAGTTCTTC. Its translation is CSARGTKRRSFNEQFF.